The 32 T cell receptor beta chains below were found in one sample sequenced in a study of blood T cell repertoires in COVID-19. Repertoires were generated with immunoSEQ multiplex PCR, while TCRdb's copy carries only in-frame clones and drops some. The sample has roughly 300,000 clones; roughly 82% are singletons. The sample consisted of peripheral blood. The receptors come from a woman between 45 and 65 years old with acute or convalescent COVID-19.

V usage is TRBV18 and J usage is TRBJ2-1; 11 nucleotides align to TRBD2. Germline loops: CDR1 KGHSH, CDR2 LQKENI. The CDR3 extends over 15 amino acids. The ends lost 1 base at V and 5 bases at J; junction bases unmatched: 1. The DNA of the CDR3 is TGTGCCAGCTCACCACGACTAGCGGGAAACAATGAGCAGTTCTTC. Amino acids: CASSPRLAGNNEQFF.

The chain recombines TRBV3-1 (or the pseudogene TRBV3-2) with TRBJ1-3, with D uncertain. The CDR3 extends over 16 amino acids. Trimming took off 4 bases at V and 0 bases at J, with 13 bases between the two ends. Germline CDR1 and CDR2: LGHDT and YNNKEL (reference sequence). The CDR3 here is CASSPGSVSSGNTIYF. The CDR3 coding sequence is TGTGCCAGCAGCCCAGGTTCGGTTTCCTCTGGAAACACCATATATTTT.

The genes are TRBV5-4 and TRBJ2-5; D gene ambiguous. Trimming pared 3 bases from V and 5 bases from J, leaving 11 bases between. The CDR3 totals 13 residues. Germline V gene sequence: CDR1 SGHNT, CDR2 YYREEE (reference sequence). CDR3: CASSSVPGETQYF. CDR3 DNA sequence: TGTGCCAGCAGCTCCGTCCCTGGCGAGACCCAGTACTTC.

V usage is TRBV5-6 and J usage is TRBJ2-1, with TRBD1 matching over 12 bases. CDR3 length: 14 residues. V gave up 3 bases and J gave up 9 bases; unmatched junction bases: 4. Germline V CDR1 and CDR2: SGHDT, YYEEEE. In DNA form, the CDR3 reads TGTGCCAGCAGCTGGGGACAGGGGGCAGGTGAGCAGTTCTTC. This codes for CASSWGQGAGEQFF.

The chain is built from TRBV20-1 and TRBJ2-1; 13 bases match TRBD2. The CDR3 contains 16 residues. Trimming removed 3 bases from V and 5 bases from J; junction bases left unmatched: 7. In germline, CDR1 is DFQATT, CDR2 SNEGSKA (reference sequence). CDR3 sequence (DNA): TGCAGTGCTAGTGTAACTAGCGGGAGGGGCAACAATGAGCAGTTCTTC. Encoded protein: CSASVTSGRGNNEQFF.

The genes are TRBV7-9 and TRBJ2-7; maybe TRBD1 (6 bases). This CDR3 comprises 14 residues. Germline loops: CDR1 SEHNR, CDR2 FQNEAQ (reference sequence). The ends were cut back, 4 bases at V and 3 bases at J, with 13 bases in the middle. In DNA form, the CDR3 reads TGTGCCAGCAGCTCTCCGGGACACAACTACGAGCAGTACTTC. It encodes CASSSPGHNYEQYF.

V usage is TRBV28 and J usage is TRBJ1-2, with D possibly TRBD1 on 6 matching bases. Germline loops: CDR1 MDHEN, CDR2 SYDVKM. This CDR3 comprises 16 residues. Between the trimmed V and J ends, which lost 6 bases and 4 bases, there was a span of 21 bases. DNA for the CDR3: TGTGCCAGCAGCAAACAGGACAGCCTCTCCACCTATGGCTACACCTTC. Residues: CASSKQDSLSTYGYTF.

This sequence joins TRBV18 and TRBJ2-5; D remains unclear. The CDR3 runs to 12 residues. V lost 4 bases, J lost 2 bases, and 5 bases lay in between. Per the germline V gene, CDR1 is KGHSH and CDR2 is LQKENI. This CDR3 is CASSRAQETQYF. The DNA of the CDR3 is TGTGCCAGCTCACGGGCTCAAGAGACCCAGTACTTC.

The chain is built from TRBV6-5 and TRBJ1-6; D may be TRBD1 (5 bases). Trimming took 7 bases from V and 10 from J, leaving 14 bases between them. CDR1 MNHEY and CDR2 SVGAGI come from the germline V gene. This CDR3 is built from 13 residues. The CDR3 DNA follows: TGTGCCAGCACCACGGGGGTTGGATCACCCCTCCACTTT. Residues: CASTTGVGSPLHF.

This chain uses TRBV2 with TRBJ2-7; weak D call: TRBD1 (6 bases). CDR3 length: 13 amino acids. The V gene's germline CDR1 is SNHLY and CDR2 FYNNEI. Trimming shortened V by 7 bases and J by 2 bases, and 12 bases separated the two germline ends. CDR3 DNA: TGTGCCAGCATCAAGCCAGGGGCCTACGAGCAGTACTTC. Protein product: CASIKPGAYEQYF.

The genes are TRBV7-9 and TRBJ2-7, with 7 bases lining up with TRBD1. J lost 5 bases, V lost 6 bases, and 7 bases had no gene match. The CDR3 length is 13 residues. Germline V gene lookup returns CDR1 SEHNR and CDR2 FQNEAQ (reference sequence). CDR3 sequence reads: CASSGDRIDEQYF. The DNA of the CDR3 is TGTGCCAGCAGTGGGGACAGAATTGACGAGCAGTACTTC.

CDR3 amino acids: CASGQSNQPQHF. The CDR3 coding sequence is TGTGCCAGCGGACAAAGCAATCAGCCCCAGCATTTT. This sequence joins TRBV6-6 and TRBJ1-5; a possible D gene is TRBD1 (5 bases). The CDR3 is made up of 12 amino acids. Per the germline V gene, CDR1 is MNHNY and CDR2 is SVGAGI (reference sequence). V was clipped by 8 bases and J by 1 base, with 6 bases between them.

The chain has TRBV19 and TRBJ2-7, with D possibly TRBD1 on 6 matching bases. The CDR3 is 16 amino acids. V gave up 4 bases and J gave up 2 bases, with 18 bases separating them. Germline V gives CDR1 LNHDA, CDR2 SQIVND (reference sequence). The CDR3 DNA reads TGTGCCAGTAGTAGAGGCTACGGACAGCTCACCTACGAGCAGTACTTC. Encoded protein: CASSRGYGQLTYEQYF.

This clone is a singleton in its sample. This chain joins TRBV24-1 and TRBJ2-1; D gene uncertain. The CDR3 has 13 amino acids. Germline V gene lookup returns CDR1 KGHDR and CDR2 SFDVKD. Trimming left V 4 bases short and J 10 bases short, with 13 bases between. The CDR3 sequence: CATSDANESEQFF. The CDR3 DNA follows: TGTGCCACCAGTGACGCTAATGAGTCGGAGCAGTTCTTC.

The V call is TRBV19, the J call TRBJ1-2; the match to TRBD1 covers 10 bases. V lost 4 bases, J lost 6 bases, and 2 bases stayed unmatched. The germline gives CDR1 LNHDA, CDR2 SQIVND (reference sequence). This CDR3 has 13 amino acids. The CDR3 DNA reads TGTGCCAGTAGTAAAGACAGGGGGCATGGCTACACCTTC. This sequence encodes CASSKDRGHGYTF.

V and J are TRBV4-1 and TRBJ1-5, with no clear D. The germline V gene has CDR1 MGHRA and CDR2 YSYEKL. Trimming cost V 0 bases and J 3 bases, with 15 bases left between them. CDR3 length: 17 amino acids. CDR3 bases: TGCGCCAGCAGCCAAGATCAAGGCGGCTTCTACAATCAGCCCCAGCATTTT. This encodes CASSQDQGGFYNQPQHF.

The chain has TRBV19 and TRBJ2-1; the match to TRBD2 covers 9 bases. CDR1 LNHDA and CDR2 SQIVND come from the germline V gene (reference sequence). CDR3 length equals 16 residues. V was pared by 4 bases and J by 4 bases, with 8 bases of the junction left unmatched. The DNA for the CDR3 is TGTGCCAGTAGTAGTCTGACTAGCGGAAAATACAATGAGCAGTTCTTC. Encoded protein: CASSSLTSGKYNEQFF. Complete variable domain (other parts from reference TRBV19 and TRBJ2-1): DGGITQSPKYLFRKEGQNVTLSCEQNLNHDAMYWYRQDPGQGLRLIYYSQIVNDFQKGDIAEGYSVSREKKESFPLTVTSAQKNPTAFYLCASSSLTSGKYNEQFFGPGTRLTVL.

The CDR3 loop reads CASSFGGRRLNEQFF. In nucleotides, the CDR3 is TGTGCCAGCAGCTTTGGCGGGAGACGTCTCAATGAGCAGTTCTTC. The chain employs TRBV7-6 and TRBJ2-1; 7 bases match TRBD2. The germline V gene encodes CDR1 SGHVS and CDR2 FNYEAQ. V trimming: 3 bases; J trimming: 6 bases; junction bases outside the gene matches: 8. The CDR3 is 15 amino acids.

CDR3 nucleotides: TGCGCCAGCAGCTTGAGCGGACAGCCGGCCTACGAGCAGTACTTC. Translated: CASSLSGQPAYEQYF. This rearrangement joins TRBV5-1 to TRBJ2-7; D perhaps matches TRBD1 (6 bases). With 1 base removed from V and 2 bases from J, the gap between germline ends came to 13 bases. The germline V gene encodes CDR1 SGHRS and CDR2 YFSETQ. The CDR3 runs 15 residues.

The rearrangement uses TRBV29-1 and TRBJ2-7; D remains ambiguous. This CDR3 contains 13 residues. Trimming stripped 4 bases from V and 2 bases from J, with 12 bases between. Germline V gene sequence: CDR1 SQVTM, CDR2 ANQGSEA. The CDR3 nucleotides read TGCAGCGTTGCGGTACCTACCACCTACGAGCAGTACTTC. It yields the protein CSVAVPTTYEQYF.

CDR3 amino acids: CSVVGESRTDTQYF. Written as DNA, the CDR3 is TGCAGCGTTGTAGGGGAATCTCGCACAGATACGCAGTATTTT. The rearrangement links TRBV29-1 to TRBJ2-3, with D tentatively TRBD1 (5 bases). This CDR3 comprises 14 residues. The germline gives CDR1 SQVTM, CDR2 ANQGSEA. V dropped 4 bases and J dropped 1 base, with 12 bases sitting between them.

The V and J genes are TRBV9 and TRBJ1-6; D is possibly TRBD1 (6 bases). This CDR3 has 16 residues. The germline V gene encodes CDR1 SGDLS and CDR2 YYNGEE. Trimming removed 3 bases from V and 2 bases from J, with 12 bases in between. As DNA, the CDR3 is TGTGCCAGCAGCGGAACCGGGACAACCTATAATTCACCCCTCCACTTT. It translates to CASSGTGTTYNSPLHF.

The rearrangement uses TRBV11-2 and TRBJ2-1; the D gene is possibly TRBD1 (5 bases). The CDR3 runs 16 residues. The germline V and J ends were trimmed by 1 base and 2 bases, with 12 bases remaining between them. Germline V CDR1 and CDR2: SGHAT, FQNNGV. In DNA form, the CDR3 reads TGTGCCAGCAGCTTAGTCTTCCAGGGCCCCTACAATGAGCAGTTCTTC. Residues: CASSLVFQGPYNEQFF.

The V and J genes are TRBV28 and TRBJ2-1; a weak D match, TRBD1 (6 bases). Germline loops: CDR1 MDHEN, CDR2 SYDVKM. This CDR3 is built from 15 residues. V lost 1 base to trimming and J lost 7 bases, with 14 bases between them. The CDR3 nucleotides are TGTGCCAGCAGTTTATACTGGGGGCCGTCGAATGAGCAGTTCTTC. It encodes CASSLYWGPSNEQFF.

This chain uses TRBV5-1 with TRBJ1-1, with D possibly TRBD1 on 5 matching bases. The V gene's germline CDR1 is SGHRS and CDR2 YFSETQ. The CDR3 extends over 14 amino acids. Trimming removed 0 bases from V and 5 bases from J, with 11 bases in between. The CDR3 bases are TGCGCCAGCAGCTTGGAGTCGGGGGTGACTGAAGCTTTCTTT. It yields the protein CASSLESGVTEAFF.

The V gene is TRBV4-1, the J gene TRBJ2-5; D not resolved. The CDR3 is made up of 13 amino acids. Germline V gene sequence: CDR1 MGHRA, CDR2 YSYEKL. V gave up 1 base and J gave up 5 bases, with 8 bases separating them. DNA of the CDR3: TGCGCCAGCAGCCAAGCAGTGGAGGAGACCCAGTACTTC. Translated, it gives CASSQAVEETQYF.

The chain combines TRBV6-5 with TRBJ1-4; 8 positions agree with TRBD1. Per germline, CDR1 MNHEY and CDR2 SVGAGI. CDR3 length: 14 amino acids. Germline trimming cut 3 bases from V and 8 bases from J; bases unmatched to any gene: 5. The CDR3 sequence is CASSYAGGEEKLFF. DNA for the CDR3: TGTGCCAGCAGTTATGCAGGGGGCGAAGAAAAACTGTTTTTT.

This clone occurred once. The J gene is TRBJ2-1, the V gene TRBV7-2, with a possible D match to TRBD2 (6 bases). V was shortened by 10 bases and J by 9 bases, with 16 bases between the two germline ends. Germline CDR1 and CDR2: SGHTA and FQGNSA. The CDR3 consists of 12 residues. CDR3 nucleotides: TGTGCCACACAACGGGGGTCGGGTGAGCAGTTCTTC. Translating it yields CATQRGSGEQFF.

This CDR3 reads CASTGVSDYGYTF. CDR3 in DNA: TGTGCCAGCACAGGGGTATCGGACTATGGCTACACCTTC. This chain uses TRBV9 with TRBJ1-2; D is perhaps TRBD1 (6 bases). The CDR3 extends over 13 amino acids. Germline V CDR1 and CDR2: SGDLS, YYNGEE. V lost 6 bases, J lost 3 bases, and 12 bases lay in between. Full variable domain (rest looked up from reference TRBV9 and TRBJ1-2): DSGVTQTPKHLITATGQRVTLRCSPRSGDLSVYWYQQSLDQGLQFLIQYYNGEERAKGNILERFSAQQFPDLHSELNLSSLELGDSALYFCASTGVSDYGYTFGSGTRLTVV.

The V call is TRBV2, the J call TRBJ1-5, with D possibly matching TRBD1 (5 bases). Germline V gene data show CDR1 as SNHLY and CDR2 as FYNNEI. The CDR3 has 13 amino acids. V dropped 7 bases and J dropped 4 bases, with 11 bases sitting between them. For the CDR3, the DNA is TGTGCCAGCACGGGACTTCCAAATCAGCCCCAGCATTTT. This gives the protein CASTGLPNQPQHF.

The chain combines TRBV6-1 with TRBJ1-1; maybe TRBD1 (5 bases). V shed 4 bases and J shed 0 bases, with 15 bases lying between them. This CDR3 contains 16 residues. Germline V lookup: CDR1 MNHNS, CDR2 SASEGT. CDR3 nucleotides: TGTGCCAGCAGTGTCACTGGACACATCATGAACACTGAAGCTTTCTTT. As protein: CASSVTGHIMNTEAFF.

The table lists this clone with a count of one. DNA for the CDR3: TGTGCCAGCAGTTTAAGGACAGGGTTATACAATGAGCAGTTCTTC. It yields the protein CASSLRTGLYNEQFF. V usage is TRBV28 and J usage is TRBJ2-1, with 8 bases fitting TRBD1. The germline V gene encodes CDR1 MDHEN and CDR2 SYDVKM. The trim removed 2 bases at V and 4 bases at J, leaving 4 bases unmatched. The CDR3 is made up of 15 amino acids.